The rows below give T cell receptor beta chains drawn from one sample of a study of shared clonotypes between healthy human individuals. Assay: immunoSEQ multiplex PCR; the TCRdb copy retains only in-frame clones and omits some. The profile shows 2 million to 2.5 million clones, approximately 95% of them singletons. The sample consisted of naive CD4+ T cells sorted from blood. The receptors stem from a man younger than 35 in good health. CDR3s include the opening cysteine and the closing phenylalanine or tryptophan. A D gene is named only where the DNA matches it firmly. Only part of the rows carry a size: once, few, many, or a class if the clone is expanded.

size: once
D: TRBD2
J: TRBJ2-1
V: TRBV7-9
CDR3: CASSLLAGGFNEQFF
DNA: TGTGCCAGCAGCTTATTAGCGGGAGGTTTCAATGAGCAGTTCTTC

size: .
D: TRBD1
J: TRBJ2-2
V: TRBV9
CDR3: CASSAGTANTGELFF
DNA: TGTGCCAGCAGCGCCGGGACAGCGAACACCGGGGAGCTGTTTTTT

size: few
D: .
J: TRBJ2-2
V: TRBV5-1
CDR3: CASSQGQSTGELFF
DNA: TGCGCCAGCAGCCAGGGACAAAGCACCGGGGAGCTGTTTTTT

size: .
D: .
J: TRBJ2-2
V: TRBV18
CDR3: CASSPPKLGGGTGELFF
DNA: TGTGCCAGCTCACCACCGAAACTCGGGGGAGGTACCGGGGAGCTGTTTTTT

size: .
D: TRBD1
J: TRBJ2-7
V: TRBV29-1
CDR3: CSVNRDRGYEQYF
DNA: TGCAGCGTAAACCGGGACAGGGGCTACGAGCAGTACTTC

size: .
D: TRBD2
J: TRBJ2-3
V: TRBV7-8
CDR3: CASSSGLAVIDTQYF
DNA: TGTGCCAGCAGCTCCGGACTAGCGGTCATAGATACGCAGTATTTT

size: .
D: TRBD1
J: TRBJ2-1
V: TRBV5-5
CDR3: CASSKGQGLEVAPTDEQFF
DNA: TGTGCCAGCAGCAAGGGACAGGGTCTTGAAGTTGCTCCCACAGATGAGCAGTTCTTC

size: .
D: .
J: TRBJ2-7
V: TRBV29-1
CDR3: CSAARAASYEQYF
DNA: TGCAGCGCAGCTAGGGCTGCGTCCTACGAGCAGTACTTC

size: .
D: TRBD1
J: TRBJ2-7
V: TRBV5-1
CDR3: CASSLGTGGSYEQYF
DNA: TGCGCCAGCAGCTTGGGGACAGGGGGTTCCTACGAGCAGTACTTC

size: .
D: .
J: TRBJ2-2
V: TRBV6-1
CDR3: CASSGHRDTGELFF
DNA: TGTGCCAGCAGTGGTCACAGAGACACCGGGGAGCTGTTTTTT

size: once
D: .
J: TRBJ2-1
V: TRBV2
CDR3: CASGLLRAHEQFF
DNA: TGTGCCAGCGGTCTGCTCAGGGCCCATGAGCAGTTCTTC

size: once
D: TRBD1
J: TRBJ1-3
V: TRBV18
CDR3: CASSPRQGAGNTIYF
DNA: TGTGCCAGCTCACCTCGACAGGGGGCTGGAAACACCATATATTTT

size: .
D: .
J: TRBJ2-2
V: TRBV7-6
CDR3: CASSIRQFTGELFF
DNA: TGTGCCAGCAGCATCAGACAGTTCACCGGGGAGCTGTTTTTT

size: .
D: TRBD1
J: TRBJ2-1
V: TRBV6-1
CDR3: CASSPTGGNEQFF
DNA: TGTGCCAGCAGTCCGACAGGGGGCAATGAGCAGTTCTTC

size: .
D: TRBD2
J: TRBJ2-5
V: TRBV5-1
CDR3: CASSPGGGPRYQETQYF
DNA: TGCGCCAGCAGCCCGGGAGGGGGGCCAAGGTACCAAGAGACCCAGTACTTC

size: .
D: .
J: TRBJ1-5
V: TRBV6-6
CDR3: CASSWTVGDSNQPQHF
DNA: TGTGCCAGCAGCTGGACCGTGGGGGATAGCAATCAGCCCCAGCATTTT

size: .
D: TRBD1
J: TRBJ1-1
V: TRBV5-1
CDR3: CASSVTGTGATEAFF
DNA: TGCGCCAGCAGCGTTACCGGGACAGGGGCCACTGAAGCTTTCTTT

size: .
D: .
J: TRBJ1-2
V: TRBV6-5
CDR3: CASSYSGGSNYGYTF
DNA: TGTGCCAGCAGTTACTCTGGGGGGAGTAACTATGGCTACACCTTC

size: .
D: .
J: TRBJ1-5
V: TRBV28
CDR3: CASSAAVGGGNQPQHF
DNA: TGTGCCAGCAGCGCCGCGGTAGGGGGTGGCAATCAGCCCCAGCATTTT

size: .
D: .
J: TRBJ2-4
V: TRBV4-1
CDR3: CASSPTARSPLDRAKNIQYF
DNA: TGCGCCAGCAGCCCGACGGCCCGATCCCCACTGGACAGAGCCAAAAACATTCAGTACTTC

size: .
D: TRBD1
J: TRBJ1-4
V: TRBV2
CDR3: CASRGDRQNEKLFF
DNA: TGTGCCAGCAGAGGGGACAGGCAGAATGAAAAACTGTTTTTT

size: .
D: .
J: TRBJ1-1
V: TRBV7-9
CDR3: CASSLHPTEEAFF
DNA: TGTGCCAGCAGCTTACATCCGACAGAAGAAGCTTTCTTT

size: .
D: .
J: TRBJ2-6
V: TRBV5-1
CDR3: CASSLEFSGANVLTF
DNA: TGCGCCAGCAGCTTGGAGTTCTCTGGGGCCAACGTCCTGACTTTC

size: .
D: TRBD1
J: TRBJ2-7
V: TRBV10-3
CDR3: CATRDGQGVTYEQYF
DNA: TGTGCCACCAGGGACGGACAGGGGGTCACCTACGAGCAGTACTTC

size: .
D: .
J: TRBJ2-7
V: TRBV7-9
CDR3: CASSAQGGEQYF
DNA: TGTGCCAGCAGCGCCCAGGGAGGCGAGCAGTACTTC

size: .
D: .
J: TRBJ2-3
V: TRBV5-1
CDR3: CASAPDAASGTQYF
DNA: TGCGCCAGCGCACCGGATGCGGCGAGTGGGACGCAGTATTTT

size: .
D: TRBD1
J: TRBJ1-1
V: TRBV5-1
CDR3: CASRPDRGRFEAFF
DNA: TGCGCCAGCCGCCCGGACAGGGGGAGGTTCGAAGCTTTCTTT

size: .
D: .
J: TRBJ1-6
V: TRBV5-4
CDR3: CASSLAGQLNSPLHF
DNA: TGTGCCAGCAGCTTGGCCGGGCAGCTTAATTCACCCCTCCACTTT

size: .
D: .
J: TRBJ2-2
V: TRBV5-6
CDR3: CASSLGYGARHGELFF
DNA: TGTGCCAGCAGCTTGGGCTATGGGGCCCGACACGGGGAGCTGTTTTTT

size: .
D: .
J: TRBJ2-1
V: TRBV5-1
CDR3: CASTYLDLRGEQFF
DNA: TGCGCCAGCACCTATCTTGACCTGAGGGGTGAGCAGTTCTTC

size: .
D: .
J: TRBJ2-1
V: TRBV2
CDR3: CASSVSGNYNEQFF
DNA: TGTGCCAGCAGTGTTTCCGGGAATTACAATGAGCAGTTCTTC

size: .
D: .
J: TRBJ1-2
V: TRBV6-6
CDR3: CASLMDYGYTF
DNA: TGTGCCAGCCTCATGGACTATGGCTACACCTTC

size: .
D: .
J: TRBJ2-7
V: TRBV5-1
CDR3: CASSLASSYEQYF
DNA: TGCGCCAGCAGCTTGGCCAGTTCCTACGAGCAGTACTTC

size: .
D: .
J: TRBJ1-6
V: TRBV6-1
CDR3: CASSEGGVGRGNSPLHF
DNA: TGTGCCAGCAGTGAAGGGGGAGTGGGACGGGGTAATTCACCCCTCCACTTT

size: .
D: .
J: TRBJ1-6
V: TRBV28
CDR3: CASSRRDLYNSPLHF
DNA: TGTGCCAGCAGTCGCCGGGACCTTTATAATTCACCCCTCCACTTT

size: .
D: .
J: TRBJ1-5
V: TRBV7-9
CDR3: CASSLGSDSNQPQHF
DNA: TGTGCCAGCAGCTTAGGGTCAGATAGCAATCAGCCCCAGCATTTT

size: .
D: .
J: TRBJ1-6
V: TRBV27
CDR3: CASSLAGLPNSPLHF
DNA: TGTGCCAGCAGTTTAGCCGGACTCCCTAATTCACCCCTCCACTTT

size: .
D: .
J: TRBJ2-4
V: TRBV6-6
CDR3: CASSPRGGEKNIQYF
DNA: TGTGCCAGCAGCCCCAGGGGGGGCGAGAAAAACATTCAGTACTTC

size: .
D: .
J: TRBJ1-1
V: TRBV5-4
CDR3: CASSLGGGRSEAFF
DNA: TGTGCCAGCAGCTTGGGCGGGGGACGAAGTGAAGCTTTCTTT

size: .
D: .
J: TRBJ2-3
V: TRBV9
CDR3: CASSARGGAQYF
DNA: TGTGCCAGCAGCGCCAGAGGGGGTGCGCAGTATTTT

size: .
D: TRBD1
J: TRBJ2-5
V: TRBV7-3
CDR3: CASSKGQGETQYF
DNA: TGTGCCAGCAGCAAGGGACAGGGGGAGACCCAGTACTTC

size: once
D: .
J: TRBJ2-1
V: TRBV29-1
CDR3: CSVEDRWVSEQFF
DNA: TGCAGCGTTGAAGATCGATGGGTATCTGAGCAGTTCTTC

size: .
D: .
J: TRBJ1-2
V: TRBV6-1
CDR3: CASRELASGSYGYTF
DNA: TGTGCCAGCAGGGAACTCGCCTCGGGGAGCTATGGCTACACCTTC

size: .
D: .
J: TRBJ2-5
V: TRBV6-1
CDR3: CASSRQETQYF
DNA: TGTGCCAGCAGTAGACAAGAGACCCAGTACTTC

size: .
D: TRBD1
J: TRBJ2-7
V: TRBV28
CDR3: CASSPGQGLPYEQYF
DNA: TGTGCCAGCAGTCCGGGACAGGGGCTTCCCTACGAGCAGTACTTC

size: .
D: .
J: TRBJ2-7
V: TRBV4-3
CDR3: CASSQNRGGYGVEQYF
DNA: TGCGCCAGCAGCCAGAACAGGGGAGGGTACGGTGTCGAGCAGTACTTC

size: .
D: TRBD2
J: TRBJ2-7
V: TRBV5-1
CDR3: CASSLEAGWYEQYF
DNA: TGCGCCAGCAGCTTGGAAGCGGGGTGGTACGAGCAGTACTTC

size: .
D: TRBD2
J: TRBJ2-2
V: TRBV10-3
CDR3: CAINRGASGTGELFF
DNA: TGTGCCATCAACCGTGGGGCTAGCGGTACCGGGGAGCTGTTTTTT

size: few
D: .
J: TRBJ1-2
V: TRBV9
CDR3: CASSVGLREQGGYTF
DNA: TGTGCCAGCAGCGTAGGACTCCGGGAACAGGGTGGCTACACCTTC

size: .
D: TRBD1
J: TRBJ2-7
V: TRBV11-2
CDR3: CASSLADRVTYEQYF
DNA: TGTGCCAGCAGCTTAGCGGACAGGGTCACCTACGAGCAGTACTTC